One and the same sample provided the 17 T cell receptor delta chains below, sequenced in a study of γδ T cells in repeated Plasmodium falciparum infection. Gammadelta T cells were flow-sorted from PBMC into Vgamma9/Vdelta2+ and Vdelta2-negative populations for bulk analysis. TCRdb re-processed the multiplex PCR reads via CATT. The table shows 70,000 to 95,000 delta-chain clones, with around 1.4% occurring only once. Sequencing was done on a sample of gamma-delta T cells from blood. These receptors originate from a pool of human donors (malaria-infected and uninfected, not separated).

A few counts support this clone. A far larger clone is one base from this, pointing to a likely read error. This sample also contains other DNA sequences that code for the same CDR3. This chain uses TRDV1 with TRDJ1; TRDD3 matches at 7 bases. The ends lost 4 bases at V and 2 bases at J; junction bases unmatched: 34. This CDR3 has 24 amino acids. The germline gives CDR1 TSWWSYY, CDR2 QGS. Here the CDR3 DNA reads TGTGCTCTTGGGGTCCGTGGCCCCCCGGCCCTGAACTACTGGGGCCTTAAAGGGACCGATAAACTCATCTTT. As protein: CALGVRGPPALNYWGLKGTDKLIF.

This clone has at least ten counts. The J gene is TRDJ1, the V gene TRDV3; 9 nucleotides match TRDD2. The CDR3 is 15 residues long. V trimming: 4 bases; J trimming: 0 bases; junction bases outside the gene matches: 9. Looked up from germline, CDR1 is TVYSNPD and CDR2 is GDNSRS (reference sequence). The DNA of the CDR3 is TGTGCCTCCCCTTCCTACTTTCGGTACACCGATAAACTCATCTTT. Residues: CASPSYFRYTDKLIF.

This clone was recorded a few times. The TCRdb protein, from a much larger clone, departs from this DNA's translation at residue 6, likely by read error; the protein shown derives from the DNA. The V and J genes are TRDV2 and TRDJ1, with 8 positions matching TRDD3. The J gene was missing in TCRdb and was found by matching the end of the DNA to germline. Trimming cost V 0 bases and J 0 bases; bases outside gene matches: 17. This CDR3 is built from 20 residues. The germline V gene encodes CDR1 GEAIGNYY and CDR2 EKD. The DNA of the CDR3 is TGTGCCTGTGACACCACACGGGTTATGGGGGATGCAATTTACACCGATAAACTCATCTTT. Translated: CACDTTRVMGDAIYTDKLIF.

In its sample, this clone was seen many times. Other DNA sequences in the same sample also yield this CDR3. The chain has TRDV1 and TRDJ1; 9 nucleotides agree with TRDD2. CDR1 TSWWSYY and CDR2 QGS come from the germline V gene. This CDR3 comprises 16 residues. Unmatched junction bases numbered 6, after V lost 1 base and J lost 3 bases. CDR3 amino acids: CALGEPALPTSDKLIF. The CDR3 region has the DNA TGTGCTCTTGGGGAACCGGCCCTTCCTACGTCCGATAAACTCATCTTT.

The table lists this clone with a few counts. With a far larger clone one base away, a read error is the likely cause. Different DNA sequences within this sample yield the same CDR3. The chain links TRDV2 to TRDJ1; 12 nucleotides align to TRDD3. The J gene, left out of TCRdb, was set here by checking the DNA against germline. The V segment lost 3 bases and the J segment 5 bases; nucleotides outside the gene matches: 21. The CDR3 extends over 20 amino acids. The germline V gene encodes CDR1 GEAIGNYY and CDR2 EKD. CDR3 in amino acids: CACDGGATRTGGYKVDKLIF. CDR3 in DNA: TGTGCCTGTGACGGGGGCGCCACTCGCACTGGGGGATACAAAGTTGATAAACTCATCTTT.

This clone was observed a few times. For this DNA, TCRdb reports the protein of a much larger clone, which diverges at residue 14, most likely from a read error; the protein presented here is translated directly from the DNA. The V call is TRDV2, the J call TRDJ1; perhaps TRDD3 as D (6 bases). Germline assignment: CDR1 GEAIGNYY and CDR2 EKD. The CDR3 is made up of 20 amino acids. V lost 2 bases and J lost 2, with 29 bases in between. CDR3 coding DNA: TGTGCCTGTGACAGACGGTACTGGGTCACCAAGGGGAGGAGGACCGATAAACTCATCTTT. It codes for CACDRRYWVTKGRRTDKLIF.

The chain links TRDV3 to TRDJ1; 11 bases line up with TRDD3. In the absence of a J gene in TCRdb, the DNA was matched to germline to assign it here. CDR1 is TVYSNPD, CDR2 GDNSRS, per germline (reference sequence). CDR3 size: 18 residues. The V segment lost 2 bases and the J segment 1 base; nucleotides outside the gene matches: 15. CDR3 in amino acids: CAFLLSWGILLATDKLIF. CDR3 nucleotide sequence: TGTGCCTTTTTACTGTCCTGGGGGATACTTTTGGCCACCGATAAACTCATCTTT.

This clone was observed a handful of times. V usage is TRDV1 and J usage is TRDJ1; TRDD3 agrees at 7 bases. The J gene was not available in TCRdb and was assigned here by matching the DNA to germline segments. The germline V gene encodes CDR1 TSWWSYY and CDR2 QGS. There are 20 residues in the CDR3. V lost 2 bases, J lost 2 bases, and 20 bases stayed unmatched. The CDR3 DNA is TGTGCTCTTGGGGAAGGTTGGCCTACGCAGGGATACATGGAAACCGATAAACTCATCTTT. Translating gives CALGEGWPTQGYMETDKLIF.

This clone occurred many times. The rearrangement links TRDV1 to TRDJ1; 8 bases fit TRDD2. From germline, CDR1 is TSWWSYY and CDR2 QGS. Unmatched junction bases numbered 24, after V lost 2 bases and J lost 1 base. The CDR3 spans 22 residues. The chain's CDR3 is CALGEVSFLGLVGGLSTDKLIF. CDR3 bases: TGTGCTCTTGGGGAAGTTTCCTTCCTAGGTTTAGTTGGGGGCCTTTCCACCGATAAACTCATCTTT.

The sample holds many counts of this clone. A read error likely explains why the TCRdb protein, taken from a much larger clone, differs from this DNA's translation at residue 8; the protein shown is translated from the DNA. The gene calls are TRDV2 and TRDJ3; D possibly corresponds to TRDD3 (5 bases). In the absence of a J gene in TCRdb, the DNA was matched to germline to assign it here. This CDR3 spans 18 amino acids. Trimming stripped 0 bases from V and 2 bases from J, with 13 bases between. Germline V lookup: CDR1 GEAIGNYY, CDR2 EKD. Here the CDR3 DNA reads TGTGCCTGTGACACCGAGGCTAGGGGGCCCTGGGACACCCGACAGATGTTTTTC. Translated: CACDTEARGPWDTRQMFF.

Note on this clone: For this DNA, TCRdb reports the protein of a much larger clone, which diverges at residue 17, most likely from a read error; the protein presented here is translated directly from the DNA. The chain employs TRDV2 and TRDJ1; possible D gene TRDD3, 6 bases. TCRdb does not report a J gene; here it was assigned by matching the DNA to germline references. CDR1 and CDR2 (germline): GEAIGNYY, EKD. V was pared by 3 bases and J by 1 base, with 38 bases between. The CDR3 consists of 23 residues. CDR3 protein: CACDSLSTPVAGTGSESTDKLIF. CDR3 nucleotide sequence: TGTGCCTGTGACTCCTTAAGTACCCCCGTGGCAGGTACTGGGAGTGAGAGCACCGATAAACTCATCTTT.

Relative to its sample, this clone is medium-sized. This sample includes further DNA sequences coding for the same CDR3. This chain joins TRDV1 and TRDJ1; 11 nucleotides match TRDD3. V shed 0 bases, J shed 8 bases, and the junction held 8 bases outside the gene matches. The CDR3 contains 16 residues. Germline V CDR1 and CDR2: TSWWSYY, QGS. CDR3 amino acids: CALGELSFWGIQKLIF. CDR3 bases: TGTGCTCTTGGGGAACTCTCCTTCTGGGGGATACAAAAACTCATCTTT.

With respect to this clone: The protein given by TCRdb reflects a much larger clone and differs at residue 13 from this DNA's translation, likely from a read error; the protein shown is the DNA's translation. This rearrangement joins TRDV1 to TRDJ1, with TRDD2 identical over 9 bases. The J gene is not listed in TCRdb, so it was assigned here from a DNA match to germline. The length of the CDR3 is 22 residues. V trimming: 5 bases; J trimming: 0 bases; junction bases outside the gene matches: 25. Germline lookup yields CDR1 TSWWSYY and CDR2 QGS. This chain's CDR3 is CALGRHRPSYTGEYAYTDKLIF. The CDR3 DNA is TGTGCTCTTGGGCGTCACCGTCCTTCCTACACTGGGGAATACGCGTACACCGATAAACTCATCTTT.

This clone was observed a handful of times. The protein in TCRdb stems from a much larger clone and differs at residue 17 from this DNA's translation, likely a read error; here the protein is translated from the DNA. The rearrangement uses TRDV1 and TRDJ1, with 12 bases matching TRDD3. TCRdb offers no J gene call, so here the DNA was matched to germline to obtain one. CDR1 and CDR2 (germline): TSWWSYY, QGS. V shed 2 bases, J shed 6 bases, and the junction held 25 bases outside the gene matches. This CDR3 contains 22 residues. CDR3 amino acids: CALGEWSWVDMTGGYPAHKLIF. The CDR3 DNA reads TGTGCTCTTGGGGAATGGTCATGGGTGGATATGACTGGGGGATACCCCGCCCATAAACTCATCTTT.

This clone was found a few times. TCRdb's protein for this DNA is that of a much larger clone and differs from the translation at residue 4, likely a read error; the protein shown is the DNA translation. The chain joins TRDV1 to TRDJ1; 8 positions agree with TRDD3. The CDR3 is 19 residues long. Per the germline V gene, CDR1 is TSWWSYY and CDR2 is QGS. This CDR3 is CALRDPNDAGGPGTDKLIF. Here the CDR3 DNA reads TGTGCTCTTAGGGACCCAAATGACGCTGGGGGACCAGGCACCGATAAACTCATCTTT.

In regard to this clone: Just one base apart from a much larger clone, this may be a read error. At the DNA level, this CDR3 is encoded by other sequences in the same sample as well. The rearrangement uses TRDV1 and TRDJ1; 10 positions agree with TRDD3. Germline values: CDR1 TSWWSYY, CDR2 QGS. There are 24 residues in the CDR3. CDR3 sequence reads: CALGSSGVTHSPRTGGWPTDKLIF. The CDR3 bases are TGTGCTCTTGGGTCAAGCGGGGTCACTCACTCTCCTCGTACTGGGGGATGGCCCACCGATAAGCTCATCTTT.

This clone was detected only a few times. Translating this DNA gives a protein that differs at residue 14 from the TCRdb one, which belongs to a much larger clone; a read error is likely, and the protein shown is this translation. The rearrangement uses TRDV1 and TRDJ1; D possibly matches TRDD2 or TRDD3 (7 bases each). Here the J gene was assigned by germline matching of the DNA, as TCRdb has none. This CDR3 is built from 25 residues. V was pared by 1 base and J by 0 bases, with 39 bases between. The germline V gene encodes CDR1 TSWWSYY and CDR2 QGS. CDR3 residues: CALGEPFLTLYPYRGYWRYTDKLIF. CDR3 nucleotide sequence: TGTGCTCTTGGGGAACCCTTCCTTACCTTATACCCATACCGGGGATATTGGAGGTACACCGATAAACTCATCTTT.